At least ten counts were recorded for the clone carrying this T cell receptor beta chain. This sample is drawn from a study of blood T cells in healthy people across ages. Germline CDR1 SGDLS, CDR2 YYNGEE. Trimming removed 0 bases from V and 5 bases from J; junction bases left unmatched: 3. This CDR3 is built from 17 residues. Using a J-beta primer mix together with a sample-barcoded 5' primer, a second PCR was run for roughly 6 to 12 cycles. TCRdb re-called the 5' RACE reads with MiXCR, one entry per CDR3 protein. The sample lists hundreds of thousands of distinct CDR3 sequences; around 43% were seen once.

The chain is built from TRBV9 and TRBJ2-1, with 15 bases that match TRBD2. The sequenced material came from blood. The TCR was taken from a man in his sixties in good health. The CDR3 spells CASSVAGTSGGNNEQFF. CDR3 nucleotide sequence: TGTGCCAGCAGCGTAGCCGGGACTAGCGGGGGGAACAATGAGCAGTTCTTC. The full variable domain, with the rest looked up from reference TRBV9 and TRBJ2-1, is DSGVTQTPKHLITATGQRVTLRCSPRSGDLSVYWYQQSLDQGLQFLIQYYNGEERAKGNILERFSAQQFPDLHSELNLSSLELGDSALYFCASSVAGTSGGNNEQFFGPGTRLTVL.